This T cell receptor (beta chain) was found in a study of EBV T-cell therapy then PD-1 blockade in nasopharyngeal carcinoma. Assay used: immunoSEQ multiplex PCR; TCRdb lists only in-frame clones, some missing. The table includes fewer than 20,000 clones, over 70% detected once. Treatment: AdE1-LMPpoly-expanded autologous EBV-specific T-cell therapy followed by anti-PD-1 nivolumab. Germline V CDR1 and CDR2: MGHRA, YSYEKL. There are 17 residues in the CDR3. V lost 0 bases to trimming and J lost 0 bases, with 12 bases between them. Points on this clone: Antigen specificity is unknown.

The TCR was taken from a man aged 40-49 years with nasopharyngeal carcinoma. The sample here was CD8+ T cells from blood, taken at day 0 from a patient whose treatment included autologous EBV-specific T cells and nivolumab. V and J are TRBV4-1 and TRBJ2-1, with D perhaps TRBD2 (5 bases). CDR3 in DNA: TGCGCCAGCAGCCAAGATAGCCTAGCCGACTCCTACAATGAGCAGTTCTTC. Translation: CASSQDSLADSYNEQFF.